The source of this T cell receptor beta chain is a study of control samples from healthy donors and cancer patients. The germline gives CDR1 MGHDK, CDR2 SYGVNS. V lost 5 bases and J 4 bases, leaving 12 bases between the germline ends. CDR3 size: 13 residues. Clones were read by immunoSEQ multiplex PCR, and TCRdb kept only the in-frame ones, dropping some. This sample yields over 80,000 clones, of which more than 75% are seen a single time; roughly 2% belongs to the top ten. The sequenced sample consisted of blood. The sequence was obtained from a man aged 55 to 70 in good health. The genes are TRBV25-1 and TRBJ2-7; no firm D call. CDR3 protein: CASSTTPSYEQYF. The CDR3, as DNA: TGTGCCAGCAGTACCACCCCCTCTTACGAGCAGTACTTC.